This passage covers 20 T cell receptor beta chains from one sample sequenced in a study of beta chain features in type 1 diabetes. Expressed TCRB transcripts were sequenced, since all the RNA that had been isolated was reverse transcribed. TCRdb keeps only in-frame clones here, not all; method: immunoSEQ multiplex PCR. There are around 250,000 clones in the sample; about 30% occur only once, and roughly 4% lies in the top ten. Sequencing used central memory CD4+ T cells from blood. These receptors all stem from a young man in good health.

This chain links TRBV10-3 with TRBJ2-2; a possible D gene is TRBD2 (5 bases). The germline CDR1 and CDR2 sequences are ENHRY and SYGVKD. The CDR3 is 15 amino acids. V shed 3 bases and J shed 7 bases, with 15 bases lying between them. The DNA for the CDR3 is TGTGCCATCAGTGAATCCCGCGGGTCTGGCGGGGAGCTGTTTTTT. It codes for CAISESRGSGGELFF.

The chain uses TRBV10-3 and TRBJ2-7; D may be TRBD2 (6 bases). The CDR3 is 16 residues long. Looked up from germline, CDR1 is ENHRY and CDR2 is SYGVKD. With 1 base removed from V and 3 bases from J, the gap between germline ends came to 16 bases. The DNA of the CDR3 is TGTGCCATCAGTGAGTTATCGGGGCGGGACCTCTACGAGCAGTACTTC. Protein sequence: CAISELSGRDLYEQYF.

There are a few counts of this clone. The chain combines TRBV7-9 with TRBJ1-2, with TRBD1 identical over 7 bases. The CDR3 length is 13 residues. Germline CDR1 is SEHNR and CDR2 is FQNEAQ (reference sequence). Losses at the gene ends were 5 bases for V and 4 bases for J; bases not matched to a gene: 4. This chain's CDR3 is CASSAGQSYGYTF. CDR3 coding DNA: TGTGCCAGCAGCGCGGGACAGAGCTATGGCTACACCTTC. Together with reference TRBV7-9 and TRBJ1-2, the CDR3 gives the full variable domain: DTGVSQNPRHKITKRGQNVTFRCDPISEHNRLYWYRQTLGQGPEFLTYFQNEAQLEKSRLLSDRFSAERPKGSFSTLEIQRTEQGDSAMYLCASSAGQSYGYTFGSGTRLTVV.

This clone was picked up a small number of times. The chain is built from TRBV19 and TRBJ2-5; the D is unclear. V lost 1 base and J lost 1, with 4 bases in between. The germline V gene has CDR1 LNHDA and CDR2 SQIVND (reference sequence). The CDR3 loop spans 13 amino acids. This CDR3 is CASSIVVQETQYF. CDR3 bases: TGTGCCAGTAGTATAGTTGTCCAAGAGACCCAGTACTTC.

As to this clone: The sample has other DNA sequences that encode this CDR3 too. This chain connects TRBV29-1 to TRBJ2-5, with TRBD1 as a possible D gene (7 bases). The length of the CDR3 is 12 residues. Trimming cost V 7 bases and J 5 bases, with 14 bases left between them. Per the germline V gene, CDR1 is SQVTM and CDR2 is ANQGSEA. The CDR3, as DNA: TGCAGCGGGAGGGGGCCGGGGGAGACCCAGTACTTC. Its protein is CSGRGPGETQYF.

V gene TRBV29-1 combines with J gene TRBJ1-1; maybe TRBD1 (6 bases). The germline CDR1 and CDR2 sequences are SQVTM and ANQGSEA. The CDR3 sequence is 14 residues long. V lost 5 bases and J lost 0, with 13 bases in between. The CDR3 nucleotides are TGCAGCGTTAGAAGGACAGTGATGAACACTGAAGCTTTCTTT. This gives the protein CSVRRTVMNTEAFF.

The rearrangement links TRBV25-1 to TRBJ1-1, with D uncertain. CDR1 and CDR2 from the germline V gene are MGHDK and SYGVNS. The germline V and J ends were trimmed by 3 bases and 1 base, with 12 bases remaining between them. The CDR3 runs to 15 residues. CDR3 residues: CASSESYRPNTEAFF. The CDR3 bases are TGTGCCAGCAGTGAGTCTTATCGGCCGAACACTGAAGCTTTCTTT.

V gene TRBV14 combines with J gene TRBJ2-7; 11 nucleotides agree with TRBD2. The CDR3 is 14 amino acids. V was pared by 6 bases and J by 2 bases, with 3 bases of the junction left unmatched. Germline loops: CDR1 SGHDN, CDR2 FVKESK. This chain's CDR3 is CASSRLAGPYEQYF. Written as DNA, the CDR3 is TGTGCCAGCAGTCGACTAGCGGGGCCCTACGAGCAGTACTTC.

The V and J genes are TRBV30 and TRBJ2-3, with D unresolved. Germline CDR1 and CDR2: GTSNPN and SVGIG (reference sequence). The CDR3 runs to 12 residues. Trimming removed 4 bases from V and 8 bases from J, with 13 bases in between. The CDR3 region has the DNA TGTGCCTGGACCGGCTCGCTACCTACGCAGTATTTT. Translation: CAWTGSLPTQYF.

The chain combines TRBV18 with TRBJ1-2; no reliable D call. In germline, CDR1 is KGHSH, CDR2 LQKENI. The V end lost 4 bases, the J end lost 6 bases, and 12 bases lay between the germline ends. CDR3 length: 13 residues. CDR3 in DNA: TGTGCCAGCTCACTGAGCGCGAGAGATGGCTACACCTTC. Translating gives CASSLSARDGYTF.

This sequence joins TRBV6-5 and TRBJ2-2, with 11 bases aligning to TRBD2. The germline V gene encodes CDR1 MNHEY and CDR2 SVGAGI. The CDR3 covers 16 residues. V gave up 4 bases and J gave up 2 bases; unmatched junction bases: 3. The CDR3 DNA reads as TGTGCCAGCAGTTGGGGACTAGCGGTAAACACCGGGGAGCTGTTTTTT. Translation: CASSWGLAVNTGELFF.

For this clone: The sample carries other DNA sequences with the same CDR3. The V gene is TRBV15, the J gene TRBJ2-6; D is unresolved. V lost 0 bases to trimming and J lost 0 bases, with 9 bases between them. CDR1 LNHNV and CDR2 YYDKDF come from the germline V gene (reference sequence). The CDR3 runs to 17 residues. The CDR3 sequence: CATSRDGRSSGANVLTF. CDR3 DNA: TGTGCCACCAGCAGAGACGGTCGCTCCTCTGGGGCCAACGTCCTGACTTTC.

The chain is built from TRBV5-1 and TRBJ1-6; TRBD1 matches 9 bases. Germline V gene sequence: CDR1 SGHRS, CDR2 YFSETQ. Unmatched junction bases numbered 4, after V lost 3 bases and J lost 9 bases. The CDR3 sequence is 14 residues long. The CDR3 here is CASSSGQGISPLHF. Here the CDR3 DNA reads TGCGCCAGCAGCTCCGGACAGGGGATTTCACCCCTCCACTTT.

This sequence joins TRBV6-5 and TRBJ2-7, with a tentative D call TRBD2 (6 bases). CDR1 and CDR2 (germline): MNHEY, SVGAGI. V was clipped by 2 bases and J by 6 bases, with 14 bases between them. This CDR3 is 14 amino acids long. The DNA for the CDR3 is TGTGCCAGCAGTTACGGCGTAGTCGGGAGCGAGCAGTACTTC. Its protein is CASSYGVVGSEQYF.

The sample holds a few counts of this clone. The same CDR3 also results from other DNA sequences found in this sample. The chain uses TRBV30 and TRBJ2-3; D remains unclear. This CDR3 region has 13 residues. Germline CDR1 and CDR2: GTSNPN and SVGIG (reference sequence). Trimming took off 1 base at V and 0 bases at J, with 5 bases between the two ends. The CDR3, as DNA: TGTGCCTGGAGTGGGGTAAGCACAGATACGCAGTATTTT. Protein: CAWSGVSTDTQYF.

This clone has at least ten counts. CDR3 nucleotides: TGTGCCAGCAGTGAATCAGGGACGGTTAACATTCAGTACTTC. Translating it yields CASSESGTVNIQYF. The genes are TRBV25-1 and TRBJ2-4, with D perhaps assigned TRBD1 or TRBD2 (5 bases each). The CDR3 consists of 14 residues. V was cut by 1 base and J by 7 bases, with 11 bases left in between. Germline V gives CDR1 MGHDK, CDR2 SYGVNS. The whole variable domain, remainder taken from reference TRBV25-1 and TRBJ2-4, is EADIYQTPRYLVIGTGKKITLECSQTMGHDKMYWYQQDPGMELHLIHYSYGVNSTEKGDLSSESTVSRIRTEHFPLTLESARPSHTSQYLCASSESGTVNIQYFGAGTRLSVL.

This clone was seen only a few times. A much larger clone lies one base from this, so it may be a read error. The chain has TRBV19 and TRBJ2-6, with D perhaps TRBD1 or TRBD2 (5 bases each). V was pared by 8 bases and J by 1 base, with 12 bases between. Germline CDR1 and CDR2: LNHDA and SQIVND (reference sequence). The CDR3 totals 15 residues. In DNA form, the CDR3 reads TGTGCCAGTGCTCGGGACGCTTCTGGGGCCAACGTCCTGACTTTC. Translated: CASARDASGANVLTF. Full variable domain (rest looked up from reference TRBV19 and TRBJ2-6): DGGITQSPKYLFRKEGQNVTLSCEQNLNHDAMYWYRQDPGQGLRLIYYSQIVNDFQKGDIAEGYSVSREKKESFPLTVTSAQKNPTAFYLCASARDASGANVLTFGAGSRLTVL.

This clone was seen only a few times. The J gene is TRBJ2-4, the V gene TRBV30, with D possibly matching TRBD1 (6 bases). Germline V gene lookup returns CDR1 GTSNPN and CDR2 SVGIG (reference sequence). Trimming shortened V by 3 bases and J by 9 bases, and 18 bases separated the two germline ends. The CDR3 covers 14 residues. The CDR3 spells CAWSSGTHVLIQYF. CDR3 DNA sequence: TGTGCCTGGAGCTCCGGGACACATGTCCTCATTCAGTACTTC.

This clone was detected only once. The rearrangement joins TRBV30 to TRBJ2-5; D could derive from TRBD1 or TRBD2 (5 bases each). The CDR3 is made up of 16 amino acids. V was cut by 1 base and J by 2 bases, with 17 bases left in between. Germline CDR1 reads GTSNPN; CDR2 reads SVGIG (reference sequence). The CDR3 nucleotides read TGTGCCTGGAGTGGGGGAACGGGACGGTATCAAGAGACCCAGTACTTC. It specifies CAWSGGTGRYQETQYF.

As regards this clone: Given a much more abundant clone one base away, this may be a read error. The CDR3 DNA reads as TGCTCCAGCAGCCCCCGAGGACAGACCAGCCCTGGGGCCAACGTCCTGACTTTC. Its translation: CSSSPRGQTSPGANVLTF. This chain connects TRBV5-1 to TRBJ2-6, with TRBD1 as a possible D gene (6 bases). Germline CDR1 is SGHRS and CDR2 is YFSETQ. This CDR3 comprises 18 residues.